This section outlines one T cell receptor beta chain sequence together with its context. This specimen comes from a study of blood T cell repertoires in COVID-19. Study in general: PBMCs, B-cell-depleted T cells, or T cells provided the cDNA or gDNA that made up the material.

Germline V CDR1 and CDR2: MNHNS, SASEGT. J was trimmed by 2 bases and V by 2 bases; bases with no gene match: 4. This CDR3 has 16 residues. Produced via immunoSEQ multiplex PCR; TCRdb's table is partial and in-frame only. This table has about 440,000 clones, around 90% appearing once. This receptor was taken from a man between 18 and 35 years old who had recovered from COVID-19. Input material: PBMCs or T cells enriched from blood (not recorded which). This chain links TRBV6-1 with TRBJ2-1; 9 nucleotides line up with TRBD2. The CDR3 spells CASSEFGGRAYNEQFF. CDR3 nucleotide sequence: TGTGCCAGCAGTGAATTCGGCGGGAGGGCCTACAATGAGCAGTTCTTC.